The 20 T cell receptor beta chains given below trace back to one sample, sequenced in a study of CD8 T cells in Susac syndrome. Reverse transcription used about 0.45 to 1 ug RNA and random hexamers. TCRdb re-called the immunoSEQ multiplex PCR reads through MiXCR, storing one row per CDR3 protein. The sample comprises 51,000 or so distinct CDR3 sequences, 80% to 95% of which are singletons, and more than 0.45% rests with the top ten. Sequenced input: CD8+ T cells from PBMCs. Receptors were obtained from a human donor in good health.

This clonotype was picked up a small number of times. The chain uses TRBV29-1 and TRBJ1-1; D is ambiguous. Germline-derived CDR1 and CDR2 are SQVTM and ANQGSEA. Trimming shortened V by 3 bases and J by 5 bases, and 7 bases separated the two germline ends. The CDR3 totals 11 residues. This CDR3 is CSVEFGTEAFF. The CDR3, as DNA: TGCAGCGTTGAGTTCGGGACTGAAGCTTTCTTT.

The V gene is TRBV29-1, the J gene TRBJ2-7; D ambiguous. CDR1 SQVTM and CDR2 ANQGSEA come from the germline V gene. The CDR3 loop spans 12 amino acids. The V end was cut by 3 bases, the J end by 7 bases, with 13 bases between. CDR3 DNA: TGCAGCGTTGAGGTGGGGTCAGGAGAGCAGTACTTC. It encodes CSVEVGSGEQYF.

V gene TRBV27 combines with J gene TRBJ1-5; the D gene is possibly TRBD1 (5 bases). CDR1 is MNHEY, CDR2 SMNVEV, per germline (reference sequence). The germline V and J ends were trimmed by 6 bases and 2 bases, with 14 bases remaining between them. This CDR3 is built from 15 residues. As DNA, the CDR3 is TGTGCCAGCAGCTTGGGACCGGTGGGCAATCAGCCCCAGCATTTT. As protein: CASSLGPVGNQPQHF.

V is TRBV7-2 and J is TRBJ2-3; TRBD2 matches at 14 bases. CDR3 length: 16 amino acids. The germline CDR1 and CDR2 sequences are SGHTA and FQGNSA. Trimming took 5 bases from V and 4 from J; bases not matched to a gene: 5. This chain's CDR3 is CASSRRLAGGPDTQYF. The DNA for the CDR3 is TGTGCCAGCAGCCGCCGACTAGCGGGAGGGCCAGATACGCAGTATTTT.

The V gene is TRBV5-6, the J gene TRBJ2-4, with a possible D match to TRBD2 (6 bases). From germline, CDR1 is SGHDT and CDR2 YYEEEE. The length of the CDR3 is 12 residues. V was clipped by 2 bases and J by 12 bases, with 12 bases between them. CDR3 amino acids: CASSFGPGDQYF. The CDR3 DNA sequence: TGTGCCAGCAGCTTTGGACCGGGGGATCAGTACTTC.

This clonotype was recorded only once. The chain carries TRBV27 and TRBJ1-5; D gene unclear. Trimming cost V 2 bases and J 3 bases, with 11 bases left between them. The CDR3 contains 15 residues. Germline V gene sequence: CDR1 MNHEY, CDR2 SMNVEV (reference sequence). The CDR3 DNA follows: TGTGCCAGCAGTTTAACGGCGGGATACAATCAGCCCCAGCATTTT. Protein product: CASSLTAGYNQPQHF.

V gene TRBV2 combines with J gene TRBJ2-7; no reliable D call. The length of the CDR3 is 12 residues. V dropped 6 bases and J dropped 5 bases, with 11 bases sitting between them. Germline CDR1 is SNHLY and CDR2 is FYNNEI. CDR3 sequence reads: CASSAGSHEQYF. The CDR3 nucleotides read TGTGCCAGCAGCGCCGGATCCCACGAGCAGTACTTC.

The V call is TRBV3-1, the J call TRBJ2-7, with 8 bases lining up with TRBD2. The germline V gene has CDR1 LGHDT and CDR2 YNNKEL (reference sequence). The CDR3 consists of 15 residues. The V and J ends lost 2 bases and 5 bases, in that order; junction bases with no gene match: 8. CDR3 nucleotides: TGTGCCAGCAGCCAAAATCCAGCGGGAGTGAACGAGCAGTACTTC. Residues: CASSQNPAGVNEQYF.

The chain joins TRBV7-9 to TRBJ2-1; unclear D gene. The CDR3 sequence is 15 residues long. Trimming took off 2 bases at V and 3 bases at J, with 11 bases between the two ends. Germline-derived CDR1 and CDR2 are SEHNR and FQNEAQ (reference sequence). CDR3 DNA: TGTGCCAGCAGCTTATCGGGTAGCTACTACAATGAGCAGTTCTTC. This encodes CASSLSGSYYNEQFF.

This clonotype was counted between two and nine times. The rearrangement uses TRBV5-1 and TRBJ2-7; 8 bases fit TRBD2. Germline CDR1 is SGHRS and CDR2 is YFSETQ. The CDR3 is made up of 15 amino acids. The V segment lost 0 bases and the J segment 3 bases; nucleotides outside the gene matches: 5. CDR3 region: CASSLALSGSYEQYF. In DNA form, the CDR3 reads TGCGCCAGCAGCTTGGCGCTGAGCGGGAGCTACGAGCAGTACTTC.

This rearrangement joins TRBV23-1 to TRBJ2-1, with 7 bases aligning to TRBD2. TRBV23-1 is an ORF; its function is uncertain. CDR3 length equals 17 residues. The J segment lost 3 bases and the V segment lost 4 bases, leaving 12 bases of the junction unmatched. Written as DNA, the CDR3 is TGCGCCAGCAGTCTCTCAATATTCCTAGCGGACTACAATGAGCAGTTCTTC. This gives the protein CASSLSIFLADYNEQFF.

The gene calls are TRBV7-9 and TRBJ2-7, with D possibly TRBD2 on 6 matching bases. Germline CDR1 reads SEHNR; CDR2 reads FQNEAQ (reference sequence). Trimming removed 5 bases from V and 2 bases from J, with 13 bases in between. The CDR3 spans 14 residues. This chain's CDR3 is CASSPPGRTYEQYF. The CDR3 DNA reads TGTGCCAGCAGCCCCCCGGGGAGGACCTACGAGCAGTACTTC.

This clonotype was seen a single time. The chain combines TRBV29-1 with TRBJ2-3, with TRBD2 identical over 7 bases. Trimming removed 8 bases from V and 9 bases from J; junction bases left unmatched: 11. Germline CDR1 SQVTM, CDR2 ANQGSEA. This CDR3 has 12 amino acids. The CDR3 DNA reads TGCAGCTCCCTCGCGGGAGCGGGCACGCAGTATTTT. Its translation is CSSLAGAGTQYF.

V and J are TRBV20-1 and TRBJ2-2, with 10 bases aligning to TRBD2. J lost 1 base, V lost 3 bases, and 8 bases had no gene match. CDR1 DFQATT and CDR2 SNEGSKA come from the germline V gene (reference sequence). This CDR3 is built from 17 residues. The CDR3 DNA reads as TGCAGTGCTAGGGCTTTGACTAGCGGGCTGAACACCGGGGAGCTGTTTTTT. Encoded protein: CSARALTSGLNTGELFF.

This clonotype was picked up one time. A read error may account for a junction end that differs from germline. The CDR3 protein is CASSPGTGFYEQYF. CDR3 nucleotides: TGTGCCAGCAGCCCCGGGACAGGGTTCTACGAACAGTACTTC. The V and J genes are TRBV5-5 and TRBJ2-7, with 9 positions matching TRBD1. CDR1 and CDR2 from the germline V gene are SGHKS and YYEKEE (reference sequence). CDR3 length: 14 amino acids.

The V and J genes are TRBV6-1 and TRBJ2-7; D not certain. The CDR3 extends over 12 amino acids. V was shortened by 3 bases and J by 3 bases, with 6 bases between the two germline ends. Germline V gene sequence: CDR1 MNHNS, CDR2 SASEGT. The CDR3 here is CASSEGLYEQYF. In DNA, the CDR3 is TGTGCCAGCAGTGAGGGCCTCTACGAGCAGTACTTC.

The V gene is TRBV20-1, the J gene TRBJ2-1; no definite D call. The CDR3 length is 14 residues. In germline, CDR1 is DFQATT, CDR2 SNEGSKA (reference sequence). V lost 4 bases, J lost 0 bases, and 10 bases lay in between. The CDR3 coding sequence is TGCAGTGCTACAGGCTACAGCTCCTACAATGAGCAGTTCTTC. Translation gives CSATGYSSYNEQFF.

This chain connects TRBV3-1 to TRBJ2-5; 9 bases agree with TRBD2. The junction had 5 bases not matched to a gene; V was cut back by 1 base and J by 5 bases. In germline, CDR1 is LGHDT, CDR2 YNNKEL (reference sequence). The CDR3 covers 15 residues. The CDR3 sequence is CASSQVAGGPETQYF. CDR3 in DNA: TGTGCCAGCAGCCAAGTTGCGGGAGGGCCGGAGACCCAGTACTTC.

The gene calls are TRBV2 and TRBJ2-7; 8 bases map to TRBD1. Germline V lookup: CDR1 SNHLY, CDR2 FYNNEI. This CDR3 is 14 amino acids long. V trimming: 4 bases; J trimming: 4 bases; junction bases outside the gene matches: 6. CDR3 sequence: CASSGGDRIYEQYF. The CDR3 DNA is TGTGCCAGCAGTGGAGGGGACAGGATTTACGAGCAGTACTTC.

The CDR3 loop reads CASSLGDQPQHF. The CDR3 DNA is TGTGCCAGCAGCTTAGGCGATCAGCCCCAGCATTTT. V usage is TRBV13 and J usage is TRBJ1-5; no firm D call. The germline V gene has CDR1 PRHDT and CDR2 FYEKMQ (reference sequence). V was shortened by 0 bases and J by 5 bases, with 2 bases between the two germline ends. The CDR3 runs 12 residues.